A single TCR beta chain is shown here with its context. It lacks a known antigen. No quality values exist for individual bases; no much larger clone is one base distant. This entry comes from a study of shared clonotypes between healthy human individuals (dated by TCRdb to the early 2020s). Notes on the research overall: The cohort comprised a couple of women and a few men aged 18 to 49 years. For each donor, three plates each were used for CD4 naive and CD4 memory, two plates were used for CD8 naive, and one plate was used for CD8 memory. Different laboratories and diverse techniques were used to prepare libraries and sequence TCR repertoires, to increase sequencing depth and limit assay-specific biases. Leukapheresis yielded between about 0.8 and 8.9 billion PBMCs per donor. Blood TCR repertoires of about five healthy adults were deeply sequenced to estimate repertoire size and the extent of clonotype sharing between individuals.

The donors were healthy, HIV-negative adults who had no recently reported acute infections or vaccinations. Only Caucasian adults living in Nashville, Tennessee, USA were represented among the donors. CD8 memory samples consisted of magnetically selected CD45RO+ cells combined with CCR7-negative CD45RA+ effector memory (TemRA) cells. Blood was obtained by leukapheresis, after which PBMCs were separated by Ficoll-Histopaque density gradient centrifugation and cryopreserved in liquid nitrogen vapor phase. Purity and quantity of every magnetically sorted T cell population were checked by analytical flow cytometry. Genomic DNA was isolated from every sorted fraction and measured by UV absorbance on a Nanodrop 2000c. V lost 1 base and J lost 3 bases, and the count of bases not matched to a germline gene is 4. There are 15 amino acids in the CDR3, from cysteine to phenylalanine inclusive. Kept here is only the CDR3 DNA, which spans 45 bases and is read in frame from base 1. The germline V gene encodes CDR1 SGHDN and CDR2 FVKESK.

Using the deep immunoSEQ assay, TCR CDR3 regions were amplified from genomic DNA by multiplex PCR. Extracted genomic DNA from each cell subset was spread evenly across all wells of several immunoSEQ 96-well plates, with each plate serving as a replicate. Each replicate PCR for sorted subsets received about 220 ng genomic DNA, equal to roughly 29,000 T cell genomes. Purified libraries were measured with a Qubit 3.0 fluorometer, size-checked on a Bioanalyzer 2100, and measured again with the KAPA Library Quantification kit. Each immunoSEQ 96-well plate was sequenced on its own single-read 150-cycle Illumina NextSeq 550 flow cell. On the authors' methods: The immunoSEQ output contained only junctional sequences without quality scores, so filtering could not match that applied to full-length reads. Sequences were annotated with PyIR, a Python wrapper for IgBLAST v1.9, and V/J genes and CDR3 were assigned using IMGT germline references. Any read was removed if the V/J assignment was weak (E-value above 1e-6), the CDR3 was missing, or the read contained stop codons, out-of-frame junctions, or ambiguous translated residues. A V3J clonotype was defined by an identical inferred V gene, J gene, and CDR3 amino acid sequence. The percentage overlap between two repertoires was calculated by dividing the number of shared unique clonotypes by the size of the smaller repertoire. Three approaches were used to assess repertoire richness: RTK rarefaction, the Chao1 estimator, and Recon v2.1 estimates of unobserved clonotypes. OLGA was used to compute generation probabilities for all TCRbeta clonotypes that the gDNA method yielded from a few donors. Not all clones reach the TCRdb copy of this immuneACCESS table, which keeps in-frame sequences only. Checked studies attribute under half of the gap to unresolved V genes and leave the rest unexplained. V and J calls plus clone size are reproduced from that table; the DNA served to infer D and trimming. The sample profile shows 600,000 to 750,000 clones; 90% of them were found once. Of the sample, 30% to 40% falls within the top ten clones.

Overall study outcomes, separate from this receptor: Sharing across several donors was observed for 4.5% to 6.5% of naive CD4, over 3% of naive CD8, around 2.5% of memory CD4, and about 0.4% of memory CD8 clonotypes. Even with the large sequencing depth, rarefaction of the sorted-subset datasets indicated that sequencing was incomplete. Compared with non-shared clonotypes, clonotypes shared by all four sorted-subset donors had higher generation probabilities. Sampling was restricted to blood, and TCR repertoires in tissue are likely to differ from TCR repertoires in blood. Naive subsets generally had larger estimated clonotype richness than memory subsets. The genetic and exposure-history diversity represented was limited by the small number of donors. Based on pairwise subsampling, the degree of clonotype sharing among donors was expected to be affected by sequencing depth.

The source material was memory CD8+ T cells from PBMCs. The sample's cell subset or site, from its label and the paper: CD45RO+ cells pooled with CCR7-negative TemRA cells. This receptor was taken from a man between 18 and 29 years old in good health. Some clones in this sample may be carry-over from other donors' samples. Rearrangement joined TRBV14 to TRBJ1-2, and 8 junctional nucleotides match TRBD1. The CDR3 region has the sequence CASSQGTGLHYGYTF. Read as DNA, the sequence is TGTGCCAGCAGCCAAGGGACAGGGTTACACTATGGCTACACCTTC.